Sequencing of this T cell receptor (beta chain) was carried out in a study of T cell responses to AZD1222 COVID-19 vaccine. The protocol was immunoSEQ multiplex PCR, while the TCRdb copy is restricted to in-frame clones and leaves out a portion. The sample contains around 140,000 clones, 85% to 95% of which appear only once. This CDR3 region has 13 residues. The V segment lost 4 bases and the J segment 8 bases; nucleotides outside the gene matches: 7. Germline V gene lookup returns CDR1 SNHLY and CDR2 FYNNEI. The origin of this receptor is an adult who had recovered from COVID-19. Here the sequenced sample was peripheral blood, taken after recovery from COVID-19. The rearrangement joins TRBV2 to TRBJ1-2, with 7 bases matching TRBD1. CDR3 bases: TGTGCCAGCAGTGTCTTAGGGGGCAGGGGCTACACCTTC. It is translated as CASSVLGGRGYTF. Variable domain in full (rest from reference TRBV2 and TRBJ1-2): EPEVTQTPSHQVTQMGQEVILRCVPISNHLYFYWYRQILGQKVEFLVSFYNNEISEKSEIFDDQFSVERPDGSNFTLKIRSTKLEDSAMYFCASSVLGGRGYTFGSGTRLTVV.